A single T cell receptor (beta chain) is shown here with its context. This specimen comes from a study of Ad26.COV2.S vaccination and SARS-CoV-2 variants. The CDR3 has 14 residues. The V end was cut by 4 bases, the J end by 0 bases, with 10 bases between. The V gene's germline CDR1 is SGHRS and CDR2 YFSETQ. Profiling relied on immunoSEQ multiplex PCR, and the TCRdb table lists in-frame clones only, not all of them. The sample has 350,000 to 450,000 clones, about 85% seen once. The treatment is: about 20 received Ad26.COV2.S at low or high dose, single or two shots; 5 received placebo; per-sample allocation not given. Day 63 following the first vaccine or placebo injection was when the samples were taken.

This clonotype originated in a person between 18 and 60 years old who received the Ad26.COV2.S COVID-19 vaccine or a placebo. J is TRBJ1-1 and V is TRBV5-1; D is perhaps TRBD1 (5 bases). The specimen comprised peripheral blood, sampled in a trial of Ad26.COV2.S vaccine versus placebo. The CDR3 DNA sequence: TGCGCCAGCAGCCGACAGACTTTGAACACTGAAGCTTTCTTT. This translates into CASSRQTLNTEAFF. Full variable domain (missing parts from reference TRBV5-1 and TRBJ1-1): KAGVTQTPRYLIKTRGQQVTLSCSPISGHRSVSWYQQTPGQGLQFLFEYFSETQRNKGNFPGRFSGRQFSNSRSEMNVSTLELGDSALYLCASSRQTLNTEAFFGQGTRLTVV.